This entry describes one TCR beta chain. The antigen is unknown. This CDR3 is 15 amino acids long. Trimming left V 4 bases short and J 3 bases short, with 14 bases between. From germline, CDR1 is SGHVS and CDR2 FQNEAQ. This record comes from a study of cytomegalovirus exposure and HLA in healthy donors. General study results and limits: The investigators catalogued about 170 TCR beta chains as cytomegalovirus-associated. A classifier reportedly called cytomegalovirus status with high sensitivity and specificity.

When sampled, the donors appeared nominally healthy, though they likely had unrecorded immune exposures. 13 Jbeta primers and 60 Vbeta primers were used for the PCR. Clones were sequenced by immunoSEQ multiplex PCR, and TCRdb holds only the in-frame ones, with some missing. In the table there are 57,000 or so clones, 70% of which are singletons. Sequencing was performed on PBMCs. The J gene is TRBJ2-3, the V gene TRBV7-8; D remains ambiguous. The receptor's source is a woman aged 60-75 years in good health and CMV-seropositive. The CDR3 DNA reads TGTGCCAGCAGCTCTCGCAGATTCACAACAGATACGCAGTATTTT. Its translation is CASSSRRFTTDTQYF.